The table lists the clone carrying this TCR beta chain with a count of one. The sample originates from a study of PD-1 blockade in classical Hodgkin lymphoma. The time point: newly diagnosed, previously untreated cHL patient sample. Isolation of CD8+ T cells from thawed PBMCs used magnetic negative selection. The CDR3 covers 17 residues. Germline V CDR1 and CDR2: SGHTA, FQGNSA. Unmatched junction bases numbered 12, after V lost 6 bases and J lost 0 bases. The repertoire was sequenced with immunoSEQ multiplex PCR; TCRdb's copy has only in-frame clones and lacks some. This table has around 10,000 clones, under 90% appearing once.

This chain uses TRBV7-2 with TRBJ1-1, with 8 bases that match TRBD1. Material for sequencing was CD8+ T cells from blood. The sequence derives from a human donor with classical Hodgkin lymphoma. CDR3 in DNA: TGTGCCAGCAGTTTACTAAGGACAGGGAACATGAACACTGAAGCTTTCTTT. Protein product: CASSLLRTGNMNTEAFF.